The 26 T cell receptor beta chains given below trace back to one sample, sequenced in a study of shared clonotypes between healthy human individuals (dated by TCRdb to the early 2020s). The library was generated by the immunoSEQ multiplex PCR assay. The table comes from immuneACCESS by way of TCRdb, which keeps in-frame sequences with V and J called. Part of the clones is missing from these tables; in studies checked, under half for an unresolved V gene and the rest for unknown reasons. For this sample the table gives more than 400,000 clones, of which roughly 80% were detected only once. About 13% of the sample lies in the top ten. The material sequenced was PBMCs. The receptors originated from a woman aged 40 to 55 in good health. Some clones in this sample may be carry-over from other donors' samples.

This chain connects TRBV18 to TRBJ2-1; 7 bases are shared with TRBD2. The germline gives CDR1 KGHSH, CDR2 LQKENI. V dropped 2 bases and J dropped 4; count of bases not matched to a gene: 8. CDR3 length: 16 residues. The CDR3 region is CASSPGRAGAYNEQFF. Here the CDR3 DNA reads TGTGCCAGCTCACCAGGTCGGGCGGGAGCTTACAATGAGCAGTTCTTC. The whole variable domain, remainder taken from reference TRBV18 and TRBJ2-1, is NAGVMQNPRHLVRRRGQEARLRCSPMKGHSHVYWYRQLPEEGLKFMVYLQKENIIDESGMPKERFSAEFPKEGPSILRIQQVVRGDSAAYFCASSPGRAGAYNEQFFGPGTRLTVL.

This sequence joins TRBV7-2 and TRBJ1-1; 9 nucleotides align to TRBD1. V dropped 7 bases and J dropped 5; count of bases not matched to a gene: 5. The V gene's germline CDR1 is SGHTA and CDR2 FQGNSA. The CDR3 consists of 13 residues. This CDR3 is CASTRDRVTEAFF. In nucleotides, the CDR3 is TGTGCCAGCACTCGGGACAGGGTTACTGAAGCTTTCTTT.

Details on this clone: A far larger clone lies a single base away; this is likely a read error. The chain carries TRBV5-1 and TRBJ2-2; the D is unclear. In germline, CDR1 is SGHRS, CDR2 YFSETQ. The CDR3 loop spans 15 amino acids. The chain's CDR3 is CAGSPSTTNTGELFF. The CDR3 bases are TGCGCCGGCAGCCCATCTACAACGAACACCGGGGAGCTGTTTTTT.

The chain is built from TRBV6-6 and TRBJ1-4; maybe TRBD1 (5 bases). The CDR3 is 15 residues long. CDR1 and CDR2 from the germline V gene are MNHNY and SVGAGI (reference sequence). V was clipped by 2 bases and J by 4 bases, with 11 bases between them. The CDR3: CASSYPGGGNEKLFF. CDR3 DNA: TGTGCCAGCAGTTACCCGGGGGGGGGTAATGAAAAACTGTTTTTT.

J is TRBJ2-7 and V is TRBV18; D is uncertain. The V gene lost 0 bases and the J gene lost 5 bases, with 8 bases spanning the gap. CDR1 is KGHSH, CDR2 LQKENI, per germline. The CDR3 runs 13 residues. DNA of the CDR3: TGTGCCAGCTCACCACCGTCGTCGAACGAGCAGTACTTC. Amino acids: CASSPPSSNEQYF.

V gene TRBV4-3 combines with J gene TRBJ2-1, with D perhaps matching TRBD1 (6 bases). Germline values: CDR1 LGHNA, CDR2 YSLEER. The CDR3 runs 16 residues. Trimming stripped 0 bases from V and 4 bases from J, with 13 bases between. CDR3 region: CASSQDGGFGYNEQFF. CDR3 in DNA: TGCGCCAGCAGCCAAGATGGGGGCTTCGGATACAATGAGCAGTTCTTC.

Notes on this clone: It is likely a read error: a sequence one base away is far more abundant. V and J are TRBV5-4 and TRBJ2-2; D is undetermined. Per germline, CDR1 SGHNT and CDR2 YYREEE (reference sequence). The CDR3 has 13 amino acids. CDR3 loop: CASSFDPTVELFF. The CDR3 DNA follows: TGTGCCAGCAGCTTTGACCCGACCGTGGAGCTGTTTTTT.

Points on this clone: A far larger clone is only one base removed, so a read error is likely. The sample contains more than one DNA sequence encoding this CDR3. The genes are TRBV30 and TRBJ2-3; D remains unclear. CDR3 length: 12 residues. Trimming removed 2 bases from V and 2 bases from J, with 5 bases in between. Per germline, CDR1 GTSNPN and CDR2 SVGIG (reference sequence). The CDR3 DNA reads TGTGCCTGGAGTACCGCCACAGATACGCAGTATTTT. Residues: CAWSTATDTQYF.

The chain employs TRBV5-3 and TRBJ1-1; 8 bases align to TRBD1. TRBV5-3 is placed among ORFs of uncertain function. J gave up 8 bases and V 0 bases, and 3 bases lay outside the gene matches. The CDR3 totals 13 residues. The DNA of the CDR3 is TGTGCCAGAAGCTTGGTGGGGGACAGGGAAGCTTTCTTT. Translating gives CARSLVGDREAFF.

The chain joins TRBV6-4 to TRBJ1-4, with D possibly being TRBD1 (5 bases). CDR3 length: 14 amino acids. Germline CDR1 reads MRHNA; CDR2 reads SNTAGT. Trimming pared 2 bases from V and 14 bases from J, leaving 18 bases between. In DNA form, the CDR3 reads TGTGCCAGCAGTGACCCGTGGGGGGGAATAGGTCTGTTTTTT. Translation gives CASSDPWGGIGLFF.

As DNA, the CDR3 is TGTGCCTGGAGTCCCATGAAAGAGACCCAGTACTTC. This encodes CAWSPMKETQYF. The rearrangement links TRBV30 to TRBJ2-5; D is unclear. Germline CDR1 is GTSNPN and CDR2 is SVGIG (reference sequence). There are 12 residues in the CDR3. V was shortened by 2 bases and J by 3 bases, with 7 bases between the two germline ends.

The V call is TRBV11-2, the J call TRBJ2-3; D unclear. The CDR3 has 12 amino acids. Germline V gene data show CDR1 as SGHAT and CDR2 as FQNNGV. Between the trimmed V and J ends, which lost 0 bases and 3 bases, there was a span of 1 base. The CDR3 loop is CASSLETDTQYF. The CDR3 coding sequence is TGTGCCAGCAGCTTAGAGACAGATACGCAGTATTTT.

The J gene is TRBJ2-1, the V gene TRBV6-1, with a possible D match to TRBD1 (6 bases). Trimming cost V 4 bases and J 6 bases, with 13 bases left between them. Germline V gene sequence: CDR1 MNHNS, CDR2 SASEGT. The CDR3 is 14 amino acids. CDR3 DNA sequence: TGTGCCAGCAGTGGACTACAGGGAAGCAATGAGCAGTTCTTC. Protein sequence: CASSGLQGSNEQFF.

On this clone: This is likely an artifact of a read error, given a far larger clone one base away. This chain's CDR3 is CSAESNQPQHF. The CDR3 DNA sequence: TGCAGTGCTGAGAGCAATCAGCCCCAGCATTTT. The chain combines TRBV20-1 with TRBJ1-5; D remains ambiguous. Between the trimmed V and J ends, which lost 5 bases and 1 base, there was a span of 3 bases. The CDR3 runs 11 residues. Germline loops: CDR1 DFQATT, CDR2 SNEGSKA (reference sequence).

The chain is built from TRBV6-1 and TRBJ1-4; 8 bases match TRBD1. The trim removed 2 bases at V and 8 bases at J, leaving 10 bases unmatched. The CDR3 contains 16 residues. Per the germline V gene, CDR1 is MNHNS and CDR2 is SASEGT. CDR3 protein: CASSELGWTGWEKLFF. CDR3 nucleotides: TGTGCCAGCAGTGAATTGGGGTGGACAGGGTGGGAAAAACTGTTTTTT.

V and J are TRBV27 and TRBJ2-2; tentative D call: TRBD1 (5 bases). V lost 2 bases and J 2 bases, leaving 9 bases between the germline ends. Germline V gives CDR1 MNHEY, CDR2 SMNVEV (reference sequence). The CDR3 consists of 15 residues. The CDR3 loop is CASSLNRFNTGELFF. CDR3 in DNA: TGTGCCAGCAGTTTAAACAGGTTTAACACCGGGGAGCTGTTTTTT.

On this clone itself: This likely traces to a read error, being one base from a far larger clone. At the DNA level, this CDR3 is encoded by other sequences in the same sample as well. The rearrangement uses TRBV28 and TRBJ2-7; 9 nucleotides agree with TRBD1. Germline CDR1 and CDR2: MDHEN and SYDVKM. The CDR3 is 16 amino acids. Trimming cost V 8 bases and J 5 bases; bases outside gene matches: 16. The CDR3 nucleotides read TGTGCCAGCGGGCTGGGTACAGGGGGCATGGGGCACGAGCAGTACTTC. Its translation: CASGLGTGGMGHEQYF. The variable domain in full, with the rest retrieved from reference TRBV28 and TRBJ2-7, is DVKVTQSSRYLVKRTGEKVFLECVQDMDHENMFWYRQDPGLGLRLIYFSYDVKMKEKGDIPEGYSVSREKKERFSLILESASTNQTSMYLCASGLGTGGMGHEQYFGPGTRLTVT.

A note on this clone: A junction end diverges from the germline sequence, so it may reflect a read error. The chain links TRBV28 to TRBJ2-7; D is possibly TRBD1 or TRBD2 (5 bases each). CDR1 MDHEN and CDR2 SYDVKM come from the germline V gene. This CDR3 spans 11 amino acids. The CDR3, as DNA: TGTGCCAGCAGTTTATCCAGGGACCACTTCTTC. It codes for CASSLSRDHFF.

The V gene is TRBV11-2, the J gene TRBJ2-7; 7 bases map to TRBD1. This CDR3 has 15 amino acids. V lost 5 bases to trimming and J lost 1 base; unmatched junction nucleotides: 8. Per the germline V gene, CDR1 is SGHAT and CDR2 is FQNNGV. The CDR3: CASSNMGQLSYEQYF. CDR3 coding DNA: TGTGCCAGCAGCAACATGGGACAGCTATCCTACGAGCAGTACTTC.

Points on this clone: A far larger clone is just one base off, so this is likely a read error. The CDR3 here is CGSSAGRGGYEQYF. CDR3 DNA: TGTGGCAGCAGTGCCGGCAGGGGGGGCTACGAGCAGTACTTC. The chain recombines TRBV2 with TRBJ2-7; D may correspond to TRBD1 or TRBD2 (7 bases each). CDR1 is SNHLY, CDR2 FYNNEI, per germline. The CDR3 sequence is 14 residues long.

The chain joins TRBV27 to TRBJ2-5, with 13 nucleotides matching TRBD2. The CDR3 spans 16 residues. V lost 5 bases to trimming and J lost 5 bases; unmatched junction nucleotides: 8. Germline CDR1 is MNHEY and CDR2 is SMNVEV (reference sequence). The CDR3 spells CASSPRTSGSTETQYF. The DNA of the CDR3 is TGTGCCAGCAGTCCTCGGACTAGCGGGAGTACGGAGACCCAGTACTTC.

V and J are TRBV19 and TRBJ2-2; 9 bases fit TRBD1. Germline V CDR1 and CDR2: LNHDA, SQIVND (reference sequence). This CDR3 has 17 residues. With V trimmed by 6 bases and J by 1 base, 9 bases remained unmatched. The CDR3 region has the DNA TGTGCCAGTAGCCCCGGGACAGGGTGGGGGAACACCGGGGAGCTGTTTTTT. This translates into CASSPGTGWGNTGELFF.

Comments on this clone: One base separates it from a far larger clone, so it is likely a read error. The rearrangement uses TRBV5-6 and TRBJ2-7; either TRBD1 or TRBD2 may supply D (6 bases each). Deletions cut 4 bases from V and 7 bases from J, with 27 bases between. CDR3 size: 17 residues. Germline V gene data show CDR1 as SGHDT and CDR2 as YYEEEE. This CDR3 reads CASSRPLGVGGSTEQYF. CDR3 nucleotides: TGTGCCAGCAGCCGACCTTTAGGAGTAGGGGGGTCTACGGAGCAGTACTTC.

For this clone: This sample also contains other DNA sequences that code for the same CDR3. The V gene is TRBV2, the J gene TRBJ2-2; unclear D gene. V lost 5 bases and J 5 bases, leaving 6 bases between the germline ends. The CDR3 totals 12 residues. Germline V lookup: CDR1 SNHLY, CDR2 FYNNEI. CDR3 nucleotides: TGTGCCAGCAGTCTGGATACCGGGGAGCTGTTTTTT. It encodes CASSLDTGELFF. The entire variable domain, with the rest obtained from reference TRBV2 and TRBJ2-2, is as follows: EPEVTQTPSHQVTQMGQEVILRCVPISNHLYFYWYRQILGQKVEFLVSFYNNEISEKSEIFDDQFSVERPDGSNFTLKIRSTKLEDSAMYFCASSLDTGELFFGEGSRLTVL.

The V gene is TRBV11-2, the J gene TRBJ2-3; 12 bases are shared with TRBD2. Trimming at V came to 1 base and at J to 3 bases, leaving 5 bases not matched to a gene. Germline V gene data show CDR1 as SGHAT and CDR2 as FQNNGV. This CDR3 comprises 17 residues. CDR3 sequence: CASSLGGLAGGTDTQYF. For the CDR3, the DNA is TGTGCCAGCAGCTTAGGGGGTCTAGCGGGAGGGACAGATACGCAGTATTTT.

V usage is TRBV6-6 and J usage is TRBJ2-1; no reliable D call. The V end was cut by 6 bases, the J end by 8 bases, with 8 bases between. Germline V gene sequence: CDR1 MNHNY, CDR2 SVGAGI (reference sequence). CDR3 length equals 11 residues. The CDR3 coding sequence is TGTGCCAGCAGCCCGAAACATGAGCAGTTCTTC. This codes for CASSPKHEQFF.